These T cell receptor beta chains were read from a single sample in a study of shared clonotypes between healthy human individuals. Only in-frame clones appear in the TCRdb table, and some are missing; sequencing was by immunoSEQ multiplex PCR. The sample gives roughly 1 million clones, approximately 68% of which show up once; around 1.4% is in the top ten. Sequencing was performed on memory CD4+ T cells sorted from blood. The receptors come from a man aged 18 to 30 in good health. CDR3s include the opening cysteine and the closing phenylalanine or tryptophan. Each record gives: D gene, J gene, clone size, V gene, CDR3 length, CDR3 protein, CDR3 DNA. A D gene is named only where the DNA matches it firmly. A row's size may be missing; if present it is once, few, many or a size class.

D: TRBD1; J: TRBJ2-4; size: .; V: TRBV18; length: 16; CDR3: CASSPPRTGGFFIQYF; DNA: TGTGCCAGCTCACCACCCAGGACAGGAGGTTTTTTTATTCAGTACTTC
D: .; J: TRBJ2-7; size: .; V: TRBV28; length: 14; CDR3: CASSLPFEAYEQYF; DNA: TGTGCCAGCAGTCTCCCTTTCGAAGCCTACGAGCAGTACTTC
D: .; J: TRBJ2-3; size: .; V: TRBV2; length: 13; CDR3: CASFSLGGDTQYF; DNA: TGTGCCAGTTTTTCACTAGGGGGAGATACGCAGTATTTT
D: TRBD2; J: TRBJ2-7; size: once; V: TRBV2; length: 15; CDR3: CASSEVQRGSYEQYF; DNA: TGTGCCAGCAGTGAAGTCCAGCGGGGGTCCTACGAGCAGTACTTC
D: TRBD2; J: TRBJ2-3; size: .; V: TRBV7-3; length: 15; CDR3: CASSKERGGKGTQYF; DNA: TGTGCCAGCAGCAAAGAGCGGGGGGGCAAGGGTACGCAGTATTTT
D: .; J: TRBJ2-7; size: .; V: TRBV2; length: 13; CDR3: CASSAGGGYEQYF; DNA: TGTGCCAGCAGTGCTGGGGGAGGCTACGAGCAGTACTTC
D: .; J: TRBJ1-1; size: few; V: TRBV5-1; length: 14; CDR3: CASTLGNLNTEAFF; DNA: TGCGCCAGCACCTTGGGTAATTTGAACACTGAAGCTTTCTTT
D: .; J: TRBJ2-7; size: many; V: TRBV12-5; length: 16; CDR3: CASGLSLAEASYEQYF; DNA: TGTGCTAGTGGTTTGTCGTTAGCGGAGGCCAGCTACGAGCAGTACTTC
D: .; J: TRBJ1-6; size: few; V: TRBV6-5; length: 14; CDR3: CASRSLSYNSPLHF; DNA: TGTGCCAGCAGGAGTCTCTCATATAATTCACCCCTCCACTTT
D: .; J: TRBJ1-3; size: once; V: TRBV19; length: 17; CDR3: CASSPQRGQSSGNTIYF; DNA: TGTGCCAGTAGTCCCCAGAGAGGGCAGAGCTCTGGAAACACCATATATTTT
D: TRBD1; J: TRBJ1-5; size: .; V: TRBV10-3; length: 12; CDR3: CATGTGDQPQHF; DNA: TGTGCCACCGGGACAGGGGATCAGCCCCAGCATTTT
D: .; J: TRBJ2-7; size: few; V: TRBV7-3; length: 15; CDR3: CASSLEGTASYEQYF; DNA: TGTGCCAGCAGCTTAGAAGGGACGGCCTCCTACGAGCAGTACTTC
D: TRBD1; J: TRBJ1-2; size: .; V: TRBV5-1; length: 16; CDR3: CASSLGGQGARYGYTF; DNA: TGCGCCAGCAGCTTGGGAGGACAGGGGGCGCGGTATGGCTACACCTTC
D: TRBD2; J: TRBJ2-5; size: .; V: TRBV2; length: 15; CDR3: CASSRAGGVQETQYF; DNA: TGTGCCAGCAGTCGAGCGGGGGGGGTCCAAGAGACCCAGTACTTC
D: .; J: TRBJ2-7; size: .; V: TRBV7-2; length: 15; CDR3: CASSLGTISTYEQYF; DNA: TGTGCCAGCAGCTTAGGGACTATTTCTACCTACGAGCAGTACTTC
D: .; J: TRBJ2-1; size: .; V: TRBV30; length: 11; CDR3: CAWSVKTEQFF; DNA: TGTGCCTGGAGTGTGAAGACTGAGCAGTTCTTC
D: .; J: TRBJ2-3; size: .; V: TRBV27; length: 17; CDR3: CASSPIFRIGITDTQYF; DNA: TGTGCCAGCAGTCCTATCTTCCGCATTGGGATCACAGATACGCAGTATTTT
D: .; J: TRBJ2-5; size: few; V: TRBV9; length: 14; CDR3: CASSVGQGGETQYF; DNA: TGTGCCAGCAGCGTAGGACAGGGAGGAGAGACCCAGTACTTC
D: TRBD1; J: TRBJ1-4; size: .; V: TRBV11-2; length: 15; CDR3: CASSLQGVANEKLFF; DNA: TGTGCCAGCAGCCTCCAGGGGGTGGCTAATGAAAAACTGTTTTTT
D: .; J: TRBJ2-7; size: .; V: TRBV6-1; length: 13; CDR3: CASRGDRLYEQYF; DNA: TGTGCCAGCAGAGGTGACAGACTCTACGAGCAGTACTTC
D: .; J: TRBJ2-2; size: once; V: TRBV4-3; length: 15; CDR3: CASSVGYPNTGELFF; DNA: TGCGCCAGCAGCGTAGGGTACCCGAACACCGGAGAGCTGTTTTTT
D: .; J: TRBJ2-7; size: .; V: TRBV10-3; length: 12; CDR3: CAIGSLVSEQYF; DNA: TGTGCCATCGGCAGTCTCGTAAGCGAGCAGTACTTC
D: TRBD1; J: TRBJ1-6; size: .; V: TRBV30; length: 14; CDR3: CAWNRGGLSSPLHF; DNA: TGTGCCTGGAATAGAGGGGGCCTCAGTTCACCCCTCCACTTT
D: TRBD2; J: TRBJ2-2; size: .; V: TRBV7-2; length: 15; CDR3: CASSGDGGRTGELFF; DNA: TGTGCCAGCAGCGGCGACGGGGGGAGGACCGGGGAGCTGTTTTTT
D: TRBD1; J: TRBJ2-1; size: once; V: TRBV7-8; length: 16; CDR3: CASSPPGTGAYNEQFF; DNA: TGTGCCAGCAGCCCCCCTGGGACAGGGGCTTACAATGAGCAGTTCTTC
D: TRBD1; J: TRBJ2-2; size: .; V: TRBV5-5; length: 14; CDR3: CASRQGASTGELFF; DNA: TGTGCCAGCAGACAGGGGGCGAGCACCGGGGAGCTGTTTTTT
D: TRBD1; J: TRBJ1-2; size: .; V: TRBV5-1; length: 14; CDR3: CASSPGGGAGGYTF; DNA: TGCGCCAGCAGCCCGGGAGGGGGCGCGGGAGGCTACACCTTC
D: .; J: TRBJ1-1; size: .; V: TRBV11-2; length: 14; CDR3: CASSFPAPTTEAFF; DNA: TGTGCCAGCAGTTTCCCGGCACCTACCACTGAAGCTTTCTTT
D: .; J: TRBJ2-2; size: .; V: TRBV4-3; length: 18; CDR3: CASSQDFLGGGVMVELFF; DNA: TGCGCCAGCAGCCAAGATTTCCTAGGAGGCGGGGTGATGGTGGAGCTGTTTTTT
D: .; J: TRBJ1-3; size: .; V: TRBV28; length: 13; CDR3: CASSLYTGNTIYF; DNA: TGTGCCAGCAGTTTATATACTGGAAACACCATATATTTT
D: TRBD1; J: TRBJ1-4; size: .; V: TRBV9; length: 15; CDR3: CASSRTGDSHEKLFF; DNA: TGTGCCAGCAGCCGGACAGGGGATTCCCATGAAAAACTGTTTTTT
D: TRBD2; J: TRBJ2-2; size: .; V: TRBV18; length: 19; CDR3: CASSPVPGLAASNTGELFF; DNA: TGTGCCAGCTCACCGGTTCCGGGACTAGCGGCGTCGAACACCGGGGAGCTGTTTTTT
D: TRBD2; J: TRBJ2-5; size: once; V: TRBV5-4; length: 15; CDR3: CASSFVTSGDETQYF; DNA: TGTGCCAGCAGCTTTGTTACTAGCGGGGATGAGACCCAGTACTTC
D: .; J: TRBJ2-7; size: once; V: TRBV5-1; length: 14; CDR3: CASSLAVAMGEQYF; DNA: TGCGCCAGCAGCTTGGCGGTTGCGATGGGGGAGCAGTACTTC
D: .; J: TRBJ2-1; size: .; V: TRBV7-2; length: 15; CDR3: CASSFSGGPYNEQFF; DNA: TGTGCCAGCAGCTTTTCCGGAGGGCCCTACAATGAGCAGTTCTTC
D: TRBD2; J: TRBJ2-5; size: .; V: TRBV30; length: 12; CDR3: CAFGQRGETQYF; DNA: TGTGCCTTCGGGCAGCGGGGCGAGACCCAGTACTTC
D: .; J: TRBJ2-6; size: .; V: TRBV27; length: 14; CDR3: CASSVYSGANVLTF; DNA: TGTGCCAGCAGTGTCTACTCTGGGGCCAACGTCCTGACTTTC
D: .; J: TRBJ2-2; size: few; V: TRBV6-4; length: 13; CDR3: CASSDRDGGELFF; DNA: TGTGCCAGCAGTGACAGGGATGGCGGGGAGCTGTTTTTT
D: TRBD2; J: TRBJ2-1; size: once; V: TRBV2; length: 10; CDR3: CASSTSGQFF; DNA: TGTGCCAGCAGTACTAGCGGGCAGTTCTTC
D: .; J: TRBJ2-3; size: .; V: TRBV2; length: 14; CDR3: CASSEALGTDTQYF; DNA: TGTGCCAGCAGTGAAGCGCTGGGGACAGATACGCAGTATTTT
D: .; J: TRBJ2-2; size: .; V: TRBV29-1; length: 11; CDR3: CSVVLTGELFF; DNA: TGCAGCGTTGTGCTGACCGGGGAGCTGTTTTTT
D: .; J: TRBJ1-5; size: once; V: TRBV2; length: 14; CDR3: CASNGVTGNQPQHF; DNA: TGTGCCAGCAATGGGGTGACGGGCAATCAGCCCCAGCATTTT
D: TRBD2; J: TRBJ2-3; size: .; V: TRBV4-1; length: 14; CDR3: CASSPGTSADTQYF; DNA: TGCGCCAGCAGCCCCGGGACTAGTGCAGATACGCAGTATTTT
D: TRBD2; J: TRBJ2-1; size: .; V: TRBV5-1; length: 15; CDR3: CASSLASGGHNEQFF; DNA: TGCGCCAGCAGCTTGGCTAGCGGGGGACACAATGAGCAGTTCTTC
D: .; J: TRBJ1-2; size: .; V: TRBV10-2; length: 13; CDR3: CASSESYGSGYTF; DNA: TGCGCCAGCAGTGAGTCATACGGGTCTGGCTACACCTTC